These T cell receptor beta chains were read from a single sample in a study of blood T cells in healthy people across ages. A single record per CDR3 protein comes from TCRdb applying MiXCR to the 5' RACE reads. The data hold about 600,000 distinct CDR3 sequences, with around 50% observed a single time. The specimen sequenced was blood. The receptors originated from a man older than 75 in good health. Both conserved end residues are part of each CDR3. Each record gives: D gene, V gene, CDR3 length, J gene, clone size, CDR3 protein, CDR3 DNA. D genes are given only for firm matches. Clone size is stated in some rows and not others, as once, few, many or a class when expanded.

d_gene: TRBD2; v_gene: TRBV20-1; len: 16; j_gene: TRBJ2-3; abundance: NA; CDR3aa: CSTSGGGNVGTDTQYF; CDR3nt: TGCAGTACCTCCGGCGGGGGGAATGTGGGCACAGATACGCAGTATTTT
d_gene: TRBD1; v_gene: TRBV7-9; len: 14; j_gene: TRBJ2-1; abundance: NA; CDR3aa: CASGRNDRESEQFF; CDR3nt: TGTGCCAGCGGACGAAACGACAGGGAATCTGAGCAGTTCTTC
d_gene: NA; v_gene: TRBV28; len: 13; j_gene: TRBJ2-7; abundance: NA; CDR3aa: CASSLNGVGEQYF; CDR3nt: TGTGCCAGCAGTTTAAACGGGGTAGGAGAGCAGTACTTC
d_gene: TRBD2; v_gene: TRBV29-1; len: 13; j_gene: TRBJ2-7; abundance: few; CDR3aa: CSVDTSGGYEQYF; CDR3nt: TGCAGCGTTGACACTAGCGGGGGTTACGAGCAGTACTTC
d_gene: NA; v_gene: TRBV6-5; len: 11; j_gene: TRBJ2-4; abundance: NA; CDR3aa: CASSTHGRRYF; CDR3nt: TGTGCCAGCAGTACCCACGGGCGGAGGTACTTC
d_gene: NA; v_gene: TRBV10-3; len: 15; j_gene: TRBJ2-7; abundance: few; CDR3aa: CAISEGGGREYEQYF; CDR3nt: TGTGCCATCAGTGAAGGAGGGGGGAGGGAGTACGAGCAGTACTTC
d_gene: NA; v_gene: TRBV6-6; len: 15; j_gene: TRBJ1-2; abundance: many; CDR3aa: CASSYGGGSYYGYTF; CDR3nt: TGTGCCAGCAGTTACGGGGGAGGATCCTACTATGGCTACACCTTC
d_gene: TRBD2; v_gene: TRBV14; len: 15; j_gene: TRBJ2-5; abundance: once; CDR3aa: CASSQIAGIQETQYF; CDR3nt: TGTGCCAGCAGCCAAATAGCGGGGATCCAAGAGACCCAGTACTTC
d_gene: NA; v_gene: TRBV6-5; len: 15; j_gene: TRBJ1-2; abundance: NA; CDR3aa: CASSTTPEAHYGYTF; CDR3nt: TGTGCCAGTAGTACAACCCCGGAGGCACACTATGGCTACACCTTC
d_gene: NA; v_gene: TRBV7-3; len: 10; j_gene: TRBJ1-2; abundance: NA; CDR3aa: CARIGWGYTF; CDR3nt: TGTGCCAGGATTGGATGGGGCTACACCTTC
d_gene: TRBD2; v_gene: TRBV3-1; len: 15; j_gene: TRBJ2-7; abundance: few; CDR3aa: CASSETSGGTYEQYF; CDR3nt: TGTGCCAGCAGCGAAACTAGCGGGGGGACCTACGAGCAGTACTTC
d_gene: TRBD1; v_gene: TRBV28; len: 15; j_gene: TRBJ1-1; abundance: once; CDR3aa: CASSFQGQFNTEAFF; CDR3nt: TGTGCCAGCAGTTTTCAGGGACAGTTCAACACTGAAGCTTTCTTT
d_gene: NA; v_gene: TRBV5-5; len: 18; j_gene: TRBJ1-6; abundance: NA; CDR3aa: CASSLGHRSGENNSPLHF; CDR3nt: TGTGCCAGCAGCTTGGGACATCGATCCGGAGAGAATAATTCACCCCTCCACTTT
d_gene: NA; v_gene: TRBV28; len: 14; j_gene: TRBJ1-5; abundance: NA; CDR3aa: CASTIKGHDRPQHF; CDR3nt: TGTGCCAGCACTATAAAGGGCCACGATCGGCCCCAGCATTTT
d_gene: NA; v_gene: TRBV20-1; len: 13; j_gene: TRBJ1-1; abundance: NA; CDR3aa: CSARGPGAWEAFF; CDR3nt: TGCAGTGCTAGAGGACCAGGGGCCTGGGAAGCTTTCTTT
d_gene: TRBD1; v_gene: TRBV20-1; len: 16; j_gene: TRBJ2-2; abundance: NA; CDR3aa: CSVSPPGQGFGGELFF; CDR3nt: TGCAGTGTTAGCCCGCCGGGACAGGGATTCGGCGGGGAGCTGTTTTTT
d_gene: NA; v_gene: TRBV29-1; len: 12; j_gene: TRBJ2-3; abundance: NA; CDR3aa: CSVQRDRDTQYF; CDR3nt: TGCAGCGTGCAAAGAGACAGAGATACGCAGTATTTT
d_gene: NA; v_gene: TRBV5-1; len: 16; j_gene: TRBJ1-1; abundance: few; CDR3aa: CASSPGGTGLVTEAFF; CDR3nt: TGCGCCAGCAGCCCCGGGGGGACGGGGCTGGTCACTGAAGCTTTCTTT
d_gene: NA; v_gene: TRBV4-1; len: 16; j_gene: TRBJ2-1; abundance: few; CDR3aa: CASSQERRGRGNEQFF; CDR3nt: TGCGCCAGCAGCCAAGAGAGGCGGGGGCGCGGGAATGAGCAGTTCTTC
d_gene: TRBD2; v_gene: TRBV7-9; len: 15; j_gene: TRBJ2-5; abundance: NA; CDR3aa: CASSSSGSLWGTQYF; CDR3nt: TGTGCCAGCAGCTCTAGCGGGAGCTTGTGGGGGACCCAGTACTTC